This T cell receptor beta chain derives from a study of shared clonotypes between healthy human individuals. Study details: Ranging from 18 to 49 in age, donors were a couple of women and three men.

The germline V gene has CDR1 MNHEY and CDR2 SVGAGI. The CDR3 runs 16 residues. Trimming took off 2 bases at V and 3 bases at J, with 11 bases between the two ends. A note on this clone: The target antigen is unknown.

This table comes from immunoSEQ multiplex PCR, and its TCRdb copy is limited to in-frame clones, with some not included. The data show 2 million to 2.5 million clones, roughly 93% seen once. The study, taken as a whole, reports: Clonotypes that were shared across a few donors made up around 5.5% of naive CD4 clonotypes.

The TCR was taken from a man in his late teens or twenties in good health. Some clones in this sample may be carry-over from other donors' samples. Sequencing input: naive CD4+ T cells from PBMCs. Regarding subset: CD45RA+ positively selected. The chain links TRBV6-5 to TRBJ2-6; perhaps D is TRBD1 or TRBD2 (6 bases each). CDR3 nucleotide sequence: TGTGCCAGCAGTTACGAACAGGGAGGTGGGGCCAACGTCCTGACTTTC. This translates into CASSYEQGGGANVLTF.